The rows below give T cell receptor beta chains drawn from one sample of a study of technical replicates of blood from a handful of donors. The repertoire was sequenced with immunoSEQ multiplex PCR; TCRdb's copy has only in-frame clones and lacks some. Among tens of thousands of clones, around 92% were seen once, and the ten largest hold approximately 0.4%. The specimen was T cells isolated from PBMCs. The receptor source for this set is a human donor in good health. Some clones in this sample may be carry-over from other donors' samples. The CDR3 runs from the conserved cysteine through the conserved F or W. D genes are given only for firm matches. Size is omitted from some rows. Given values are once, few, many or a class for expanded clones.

cdr3_nt: TGTGCCAGCAGCACAGAGCTGGGGGCGAACTATGGCTACACCTTC
cdr3_aa: CASSTELGANYGYTF
j_call: TRBJ1-2
d_call: .
clone_size: once
v_call: TRBV5-5

cdr3_nt: TGTGCCAGCAGCTTGACAACCTCCAATTCAGCCCAGCATTTT
cdr3_aa: CASSLTTSNSAQHF
j_call: TRBJ1-5
d_call: .
clone_size: .
v_call: TRBV11-2

cdr3_nt: TGTGCCAGTAGTACCGCTGTGGGAGTACATAATCATTTT
cdr3_aa: CASSTAVGVHNHF
j_call: TRBJ1-5
d_call: .
clone_size: .
v_call: TRBV19

cdr3_nt: TGTGCCAGCAGCTATGGACTAGGTCAGATTCCCGGGGAGCTGTTTTTT
cdr3_aa: CASSYGLGQIPGELFF
j_call: TRBJ2-2
d_call: TRBD2
clone_size: .
v_call: TRBV13

cdr3_nt: TGTGCCAGCAGCGCCGCTGGGACAGAGGGCTACGAGCAGTACTTC
cdr3_aa: CASSAAGTEGYEQYF
j_call: TRBJ2-7
d_call: TRBD1
clone_size: .
v_call: TRBV9

cdr3_nt: TGCGCCAGCGAATCTTCCGGGACTAGCGGGGCACCCGGGGAGCTGTTTTTT
cdr3_aa: CASESSGTSGAPGELFF
j_call: TRBJ2-2
d_call: TRBD2
clone_size: .
v_call: TRBV5-1

cdr3_nt: TGCGCCAGCAGAGGGACAGGGAGGTACGAGCAGTACTTC
cdr3_aa: CASRGTGRYEQYF
j_call: TRBJ2-7
d_call: TRBD1
clone_size: .
v_call: TRBV5-1

cdr3_nt: TGTGCCAGCAGTGAGGAGGGGGCGGTCAATCAGCCCCAGCATTTT
cdr3_aa: CASSEEGAVNQPQHF
j_call: TRBJ1-5
d_call: TRBD1
clone_size: .
v_call: TRBV2

cdr3_nt: TGTGCCAGCAGCTCTAGACAGGGAAGGAGCTACGAGCAGTACTTC
cdr3_aa: CASSSRQGRSYEQYF
j_call: TRBJ2-7
d_call: TRBD1
clone_size: .
v_call: TRBV5-4

cdr3_nt: TGTGCCAGCAGGTCGAGTGATAGCTCCTACGAGCAGTACTTC
cdr3_aa: CASRSSDSSYEQYF
j_call: TRBJ2-7
d_call: .
clone_size: .
v_call: TRBV6-5

cdr3_nt: TGTGCCAGCAGCGCGGGGCAAGGGGACACTGAAGCTTTCTTT
cdr3_aa: CASSAGQGDTEAFF
j_call: TRBJ1-1
d_call: .
clone_size: .
v_call: TRBV6-1

cdr3_nt: TGCAGCGGGAAAAACGGGACAGTCTACAATGAGCAGTTCTTC
cdr3_aa: CSGKNGTVYNEQFF
j_call: TRBJ2-1
d_call: TRBD1
clone_size: .
v_call: TRBV29-1

cdr3_nt: TGTGCCAGCAGATCCAACTCCTACAATGAGCAGTTCTTC
cdr3_aa: CASRSNSYNEQFF
j_call: TRBJ2-1
d_call: .
clone_size: .
v_call: TRBV6-5

cdr3_nt: TGTGCCAGCAGCTTATACGAGATGAGACAGGGGAATGATCAGCCCCAGCATTTT
cdr3_aa: CASSLYEMRQGNDQPQHF
j_call: TRBJ1-5
d_call: TRBD1
clone_size: .
v_call: TRBV7-9

cdr3_nt: TGTGCCTGGAGTGTAAGGGGCTCAGATACGCAGTATTTT
cdr3_aa: CAWSVRGSDTQYF
j_call: TRBJ2-3
d_call: .
clone_size: once
v_call: TRBV30

cdr3_nt: TGCGCCAGCAGACCCGGGACAGAGAACACCGGGGAGCTGTTTTTT
cdr3_aa: CASRPGTENTGELFF
j_call: TRBJ2-2
d_call: TRBD1
clone_size: few
v_call: TRBV5-1

cdr3_nt: TGCGCCAGCAGCTCCTTACCACAGGGCCTCACTGAAGCTTTCTTT
cdr3_aa: CASSSLPQGLTEAFF
j_call: TRBJ1-1
d_call: .
clone_size: .
v_call: TRBV4-1

cdr3_nt: TGCAGCGTTGTGAACAGGGTGGACAACGAGCAGTACTTC
cdr3_aa: CSVVNRVDNEQYF
j_call: TRBJ2-7
d_call: .
clone_size: .
v_call: TRBV29-1

cdr3_nt: TGTGCCAGCAGCCGTATAACTATCGGACAGGGGGCGGAAGAGACCCAGTACTTC
cdr3_aa: CASSRITIGQGAEETQYF
j_call: TRBJ2-5
d_call: TRBD1
clone_size: .
v_call: TRBV7-2